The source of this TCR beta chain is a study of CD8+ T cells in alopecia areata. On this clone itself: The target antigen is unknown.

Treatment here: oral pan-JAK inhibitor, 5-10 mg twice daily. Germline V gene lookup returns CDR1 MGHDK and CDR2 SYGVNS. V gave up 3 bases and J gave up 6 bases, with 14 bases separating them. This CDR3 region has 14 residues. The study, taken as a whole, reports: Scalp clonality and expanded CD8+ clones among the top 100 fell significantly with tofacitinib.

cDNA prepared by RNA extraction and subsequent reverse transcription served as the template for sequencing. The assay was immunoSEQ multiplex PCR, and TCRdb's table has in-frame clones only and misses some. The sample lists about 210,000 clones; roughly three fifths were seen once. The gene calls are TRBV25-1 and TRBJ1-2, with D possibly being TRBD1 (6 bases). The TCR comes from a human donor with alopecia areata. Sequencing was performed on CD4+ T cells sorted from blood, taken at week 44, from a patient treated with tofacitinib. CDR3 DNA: TGTGCCAGCAGTGAGGCCAGGGGCCTTGATGGCTACACCTTC. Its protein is CASSEARGLDGYTF.